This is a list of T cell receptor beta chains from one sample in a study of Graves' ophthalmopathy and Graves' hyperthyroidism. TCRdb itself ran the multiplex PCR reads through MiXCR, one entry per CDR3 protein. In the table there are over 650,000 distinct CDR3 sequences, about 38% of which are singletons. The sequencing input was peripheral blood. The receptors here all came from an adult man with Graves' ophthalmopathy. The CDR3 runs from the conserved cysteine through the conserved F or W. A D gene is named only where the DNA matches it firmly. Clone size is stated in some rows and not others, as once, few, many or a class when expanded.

TGTGCCTGGACCTCGACCAACGGGGGCTACACCTTC CAWTSTNGGYTF few . TRBJ1-2 TRBV30
TGTGCCAGCAGCTTAATCAGGGGGACTGAAGCTTTCTTT CASSLIRGTEAFF . TRBD1 TRBJ1-1 TRBV11-3
TGTGCCAGCAGGGAGGAGGGGGCTGGTCAGCCCCAGCATTTT CASREEGAGQPQHF many TRBD1 TRBJ1-5 TRBV12-3/TRBV12-4
TGTGCCAGCAGTCACGACAGGGGAAGCAATCAGCCCCAGCATTTT CASSHDRGSNQPQHF . TRBD1 TRBJ1-5 TRBV7-2
TGTGCCAGCAGCCCAGGACTAGCGGGTTGGGAGACCCAGTACTTC CASSPGLAGWETQYF many TRBD2 TRBJ2-5 TRBV7-8
TGTGCGGCAGGAGATAGCAATCAGCCCCAGCATTTT CAAGDSNQPQHF many . TRBJ1-5 TRBV10-3
TGTGCCAGCAGCCCAGGAGACAGGGTCACCGGGGAGCTGTTTTTT CASSPGDRVTGELFF . TRBD1 TRBJ2-2 TRBV9
TGTGCCAGCAGCCAAGACGTACAGACTATCTACGAGCAGTACTTC CASSQDVQTIYEQYF . . TRBJ2-7 TRBV3-1
TGTGCCAGCAGCCCCCGCCGGAACTATGGCTACACCTTC CASSPRRNYGYTF many . TRBJ1-2 TRBV7-2
TGTGCCAGCAGCTTTCAAGGGGGAGCAGAGACCCAGTACTTC CASSFQGGAETQYF once . TRBJ2-5 TRBV19
TGTGCCAGCAGCCAAGATGTAGGGCGGGAGGTGGAGACCCAGTACTTC CASSQDVGREVETQYF few TRBD2 TRBJ2-5 TRBV9
TGCAGCGTTGAAGGCGGACAGGGAGCTAACGTCCTGACTTTC CSVEGGQGANVLTF . TRBD1 TRBJ2-6 TRBV29-1
TGTGCCAGCAGCTTAGAAATGACAGGGGGTACCTACGAGCAGTACTTC CASSLEMTGGTYEQYF . TRBD1 TRBJ2-7 TRBV11-3
TGCAGTGCAGGTCGGAGAAAAGAGACCCAGTACTTC CSAGRRKETQYF many . TRBJ2-5 TRBV20-1
TGTGCCAGCAGCCCCCGTAAGCCCTACGAGCAGTACTTC CASSPRKPYEQYF many . TRBJ2-7 TRBV9
TGTGCCAGCAGTCGGGGGAAGGGACGGGATGGCTACACCTTC CASSRGKGRDGYTF . . TRBJ1-2 TRBV25-1
TGTGCCAGCAGCGCAACAGGGGGCCTGTCTAATGAAAAACTGTTTTTT CASSATGGLSNEKLFF few TRBD1 TRBJ1-4 TRBV7-9
TGTGCCAGCAGAAAGACAGAGACCTACGAGCAGTACTTC CASRKTETYEQYF many . TRBJ2-7 TRBV6-6
TGTGCCAGCAAAATCGGACAGGGGCCAAGCAATCAGCCCCAGCATTTT CASKIGQGPSNQPQHF . TRBD1 TRBJ1-5 TRBV7-2
TGTGCCAGCAGCCAAGACGGAGGGATGGCGAACACTGAAGCTTTCTTT CASSQDGGMANTEAFF many . TRBJ1-1 TRBV4-2
TGTGCCAGCAGGCCCTTTGATCAGGGCCGGGAGACCCAGTACTTC CASRPFDQGRETQYF few . TRBJ2-5 TRBV6-1
TGTGCCAGCAGTTTAGATCGCGGGGATACTTCGAACACTGAAGCTTTCTTT CASSLDRGDTSNTEAFF . . TRBJ1-1 TRBV12-3/TRBV12-4
TGTGCCAGCCTAAGAGAGGGAGACGAGCAGTACTTC CASLREGDEQYF few . TRBJ2-7 TRBV27
TGCGCCAGCAGCCCACTACAGGGGGTAGATCAGTACTTC CASSPLQGVDQYF many TRBD1 TRBJ2-7 TRBV10-2
TGTGCCAGCAGAATGGTCTCTGGAAACACCATATATTTT CASRMVSGNTIYF many . TRBJ1-3 TRBV11-2
TGCAGCGTGGTTGGACAGAACACCGGGGAGCTGTTTTTT CSVVGQNTGELFF . . TRBJ2-2 TRBV29-1
TGTGCCAGCATCCTCCCCGGGACGGGAAACTATGGCTACACCTTC CASILPGTGNYGYTF few . TRBJ1-2 TRBV6-6
TGTGCCAGCAGCCAGCGATTTATTAATGGTGGCTACACCTTC CASSQRFINGGYTF . . TRBJ1-2 TRBV5-5
TGTGCCAGTATAATCCTCGGAGGGGGGGAAGGCAATCAGCCCCAGCATTTT CASIILGGGEGNQPQHF few . TRBJ1-5 TRBV10-3
TGTGCCAGCACGCAGGGCGGCTTTTACGGGCAGTACTTC CASTQGGFYGQYF . . TRBJ2-7 TRBV2
TGTGCCAGCGCCAGGGAGGAAGGGAGCTACGAGCAGTACTTC CASAREEGSYEQYF . . TRBJ2-7 TRBV11-2
TGTGCCAGCAGCTTGTACGAGGGAGGGAGCTCCTACGAGCAGTACTTC CASSLYEGGSSYEQYF few TRBD2 TRBJ2-7 TRBV7-9
TGTGCCAGCAGTCCCGAGACAGGCTCTGGGGCCAACGTCCTGACTTTC CASSPETGSGANVLTF many . TRBJ2-6 TRBV10-3
TGTGCCAGCCTCGGGACTAGCGGGGAGTCTGAAGCTTTCTTT CASLGTSGESEAFF . . TRBJ1-1 TRBV2
TGTGCCAGCAGTTCGCGCGACACCATATATTTT CASSSRDTIYF many . TRBJ1-3 TRBV6-6
TGTGCCACCGGGGGGACTAGCGGGGGGACCGGGGAGCTGTTTTTT CATGGTSGGTGELFF many TRBD2 TRBJ2-2 TRBV19
TGCAGTGCTAGAGATGGGGGTGGGCAGTACTTC CSARDGGGQYF . . TRBJ2-7 TRBV20-1
TGTGCCACCAGCAGCTACCTTACCGGCCTCCCTACCTACGAGCAGTACTTC CATSSYLTGLPTYEQYF . . TRBJ2-7 TRBV15
TGTGCCAGCAGCTTAGTCTGGGCGGCAGGGGTCGAGCAGTACTTC CASSLVWAAGVEQYF many . TRBJ2-7 TRBV11-2
TGTGCCAGCAGCGTATGGGGGGCTGAAGCTTTCTTT CASSVWGAEAFF many . TRBJ1-1 TRBV7-2
TGTGCCATCAGTGAGTATGAGGGCTGGGCTGAAGCTTTCTTT CAISEYEGWAEAFF many . TRBJ1-1 TRBV10-3
TGTGCCAGCAGTTACAGGGGGCACGGGGCCAACGTCCTGACTTTC CASSYRGHGANVLTF . TRBD1 TRBJ2-6 TRBV6-5
TGTGCCAGCAGCTTAGTCAGGATCCCGTCGAACACTGAAGCTTTCTTT CASSLVRIPSNTEAFF many . TRBJ1-1 TRBV7-6